This T cell receptor beta chain was recorded in a study of shared clonotypes between healthy human individuals. Study-level background: Participating donors consisted of a couple of women and a few men aged 18 to 49.

Details on this clone: Other nucleotide sequences from this sample produce the same CDR3.

The data were produced by immunoSEQ multiplex PCR, yet TCRdb's version contains in-frame clones alone and is incomplete. The sample has more than 2,000,000 clones, around 94% seen once; the top ten hold more than 0.12%. The sequencing sample was made of naive CD4+ T cells sorted from blood. Subset indicated: CD45RA+ positively selected. This TCR derives from a man between 18 and 29 years old in good health.

The CDR3 reads CASSLAGYSPLHF. In DNA, the CDR3 is TGCGCCAGCAGCTTGGCAGGGTACTCACCCCTCCACTTT. V usage is TRBV5-1 and J usage is TRBJ1-6; possible D gene TRBD1, 5 bases. Between the trimmed V and J ends, which lost 0 bases and 10 bases, there was a span of 8 bases. The CDR3 is 13 residues long. Germline loops: CDR1 SGHRS, CDR2 YFSETQ.